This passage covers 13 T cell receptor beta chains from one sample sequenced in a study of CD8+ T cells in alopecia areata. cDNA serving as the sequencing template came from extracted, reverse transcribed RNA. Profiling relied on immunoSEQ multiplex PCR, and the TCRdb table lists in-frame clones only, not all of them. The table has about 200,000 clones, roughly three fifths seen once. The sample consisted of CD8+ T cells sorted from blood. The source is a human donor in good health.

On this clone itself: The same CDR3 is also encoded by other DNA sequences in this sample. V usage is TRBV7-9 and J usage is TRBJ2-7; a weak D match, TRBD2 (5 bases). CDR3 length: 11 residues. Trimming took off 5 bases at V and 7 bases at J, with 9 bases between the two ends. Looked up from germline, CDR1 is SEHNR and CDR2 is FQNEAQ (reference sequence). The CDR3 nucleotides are TGTGCCAGCAGCCTGACGGGAGAGCAGTACTTC. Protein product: CASSLTGEQYF.

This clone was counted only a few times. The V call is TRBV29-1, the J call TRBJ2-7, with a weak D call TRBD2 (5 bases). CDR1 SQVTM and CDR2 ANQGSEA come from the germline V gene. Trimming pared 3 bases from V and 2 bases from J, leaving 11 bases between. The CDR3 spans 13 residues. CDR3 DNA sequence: TGCAGCGTTGAGGCACTAGGAGCCTACGAGCAGTACTTC. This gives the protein CSVEALGAYEQYF.

CDR3 loop: CANSTDRGFGETQYF. For the CDR3, the DNA is TGTGCCAACTCCACGGACAGGGGCTTCGGGGAGACCCAGTACTTC. V and J are TRBV2 and TRBJ2-5, with 9 bases aligning to TRBD1. Germline values: CDR1 SNHLY, CDR2 FYNNEI. J lost 5 bases, V lost 10 bases, and 14 bases had no gene match. The CDR3 loop spans 15 amino acids.

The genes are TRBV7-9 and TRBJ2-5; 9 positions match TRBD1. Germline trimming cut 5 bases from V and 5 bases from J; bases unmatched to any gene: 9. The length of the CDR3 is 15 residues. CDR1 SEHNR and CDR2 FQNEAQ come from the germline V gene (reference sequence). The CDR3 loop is CASSPLQGAEETQYF. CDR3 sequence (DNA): TGTGCCAGCAGCCCGCTACAGGGGGCGGAGGAGACCCAGTACTTC.

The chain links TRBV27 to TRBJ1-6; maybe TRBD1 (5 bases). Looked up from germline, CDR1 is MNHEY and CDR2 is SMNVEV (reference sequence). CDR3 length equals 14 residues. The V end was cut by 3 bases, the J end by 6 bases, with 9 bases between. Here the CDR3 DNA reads TGTGCCAGCAGTTTGGGGCAGACTAATTCACCCCTCCACTTT. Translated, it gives CASSLGQTNSPLHF.

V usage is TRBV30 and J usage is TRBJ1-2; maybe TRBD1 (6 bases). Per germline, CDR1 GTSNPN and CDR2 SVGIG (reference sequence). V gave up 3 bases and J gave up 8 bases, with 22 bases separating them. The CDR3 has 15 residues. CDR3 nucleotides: TGTGCCTGGAGCCCGGGGGCCGCCGCCGTGGAGGGCTACACCTTC. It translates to CAWSPGAAAVEGYTF.

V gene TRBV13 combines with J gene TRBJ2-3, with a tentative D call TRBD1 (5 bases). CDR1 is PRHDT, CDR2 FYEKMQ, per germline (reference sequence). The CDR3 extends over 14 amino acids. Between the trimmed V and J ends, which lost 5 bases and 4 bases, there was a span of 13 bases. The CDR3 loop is CASSPGHSSDTQYF. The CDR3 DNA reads TGTGCCAGCAGCCCCGGACACAGCTCAGATACGCAGTATTTT.

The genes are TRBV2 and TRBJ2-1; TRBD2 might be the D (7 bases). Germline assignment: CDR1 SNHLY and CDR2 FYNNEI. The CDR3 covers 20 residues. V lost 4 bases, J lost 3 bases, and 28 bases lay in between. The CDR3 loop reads CASSAVPGGTHNVFYNEQFF. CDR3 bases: TGTGCCAGCAGTGCTGTGCCGGGGGGCACACACAACGTCTTCTACAATGAGCAGTTCTTC.

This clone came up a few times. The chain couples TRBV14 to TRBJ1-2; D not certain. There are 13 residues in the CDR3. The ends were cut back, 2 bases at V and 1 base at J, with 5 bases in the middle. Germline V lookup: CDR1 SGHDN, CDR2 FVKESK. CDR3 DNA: TGTGCCAGCAGCCAAACCATTAACTATGGCTACACCTTC. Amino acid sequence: CASSQTINYGYTF.

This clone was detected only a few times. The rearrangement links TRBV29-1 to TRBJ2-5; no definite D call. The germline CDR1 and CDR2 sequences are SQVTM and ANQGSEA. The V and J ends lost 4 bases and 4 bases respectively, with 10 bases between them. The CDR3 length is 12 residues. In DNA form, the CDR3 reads TGCAGCGTTGTTTCGGGTGGAGAGACCCAGTACTTC. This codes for CSVVSGGETQYF.

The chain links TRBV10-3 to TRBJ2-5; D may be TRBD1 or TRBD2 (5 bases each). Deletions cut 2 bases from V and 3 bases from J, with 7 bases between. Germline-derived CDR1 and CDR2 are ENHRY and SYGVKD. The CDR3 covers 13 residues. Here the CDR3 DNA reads TGTGCCATCAGTGAGGTGGGGGAAGAGACCCAGTACTTC. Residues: CAISEVGEETQYF.

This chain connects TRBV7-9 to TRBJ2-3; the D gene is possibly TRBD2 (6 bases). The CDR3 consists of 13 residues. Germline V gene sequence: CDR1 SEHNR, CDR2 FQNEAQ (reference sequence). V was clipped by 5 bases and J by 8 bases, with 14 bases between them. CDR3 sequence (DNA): TGTGCCAGCAGCCCACCCCCCGGGAGTACGCAGTATTTT. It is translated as CASSPPPGSTQYF.

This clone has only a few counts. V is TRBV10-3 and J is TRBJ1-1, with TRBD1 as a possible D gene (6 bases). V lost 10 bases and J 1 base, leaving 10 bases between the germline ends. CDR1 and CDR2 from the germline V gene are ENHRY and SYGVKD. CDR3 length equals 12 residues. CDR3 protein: CATRTENTEAFF. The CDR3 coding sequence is TGTGCCACCCGGACAGAGAACACTGAAGCTTTCTTT.